This TCR beta chain derives from a study of blood T cell repertoires in COVID-19. Background on the study: Sites across the United States, Italy and Spain contributed samples from acute and convalescent COVID-19. PBMCs, B-cell-depleted T cells, or T cells provided the cDNA or gDNA that made up the material.

V lost 6 bases, J lost 1 base, and 5 bases stayed unmatched. This CDR3 has 14 amino acids. The germline CDR1 and CDR2 sequences are SGDLS and YYNGEE. This clone was observed once. Original data processing: Researchers report that nucleated cell counts were estimated from reference gene primer amplification. The repertoire was sequenced with immunoSEQ multiplex PCR; TCRdb's copy has only in-frame clones and lacks some. That table gives V, J and clone size, and the DNA gave D and trimming. This table has fewer than 250,000 clones, approximately 80% appearing once. The sequenced sample consisted of peripheral blood. This TCR was sampled from a woman of 80 years or more with acute or convalescent COVID-19. The chain recombines TRBV9 with TRBJ1-2; 8 bases map to TRBD1. The CDR3 is CASTRDRNNYGYTF. CDR3 DNA: TGTGCCAGCACCCGGGACAGGAATAACTATGGCTACACCTTC.